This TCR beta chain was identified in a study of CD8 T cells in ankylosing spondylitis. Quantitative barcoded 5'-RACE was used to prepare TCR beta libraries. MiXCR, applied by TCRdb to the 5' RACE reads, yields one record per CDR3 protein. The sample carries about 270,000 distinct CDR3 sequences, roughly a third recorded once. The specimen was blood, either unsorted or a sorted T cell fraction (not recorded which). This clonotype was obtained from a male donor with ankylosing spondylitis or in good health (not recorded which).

CDR3 amino acids: CASSRQARETNYGYTF. DNA for the CDR3: TGTGCCAGCAGCCGTCAGGCAAGGGAAACTAACTATGGCTACACCTTC. The rearrangement joins TRBV4-2 to TRBJ1-2; D unclear. Germline CDR1 LGHNA, CDR2 YNFKEQ. This CDR3 is built from 16 residues. Trimming removed 4 bases from V and 0 bases from J, with 15 bases in between.